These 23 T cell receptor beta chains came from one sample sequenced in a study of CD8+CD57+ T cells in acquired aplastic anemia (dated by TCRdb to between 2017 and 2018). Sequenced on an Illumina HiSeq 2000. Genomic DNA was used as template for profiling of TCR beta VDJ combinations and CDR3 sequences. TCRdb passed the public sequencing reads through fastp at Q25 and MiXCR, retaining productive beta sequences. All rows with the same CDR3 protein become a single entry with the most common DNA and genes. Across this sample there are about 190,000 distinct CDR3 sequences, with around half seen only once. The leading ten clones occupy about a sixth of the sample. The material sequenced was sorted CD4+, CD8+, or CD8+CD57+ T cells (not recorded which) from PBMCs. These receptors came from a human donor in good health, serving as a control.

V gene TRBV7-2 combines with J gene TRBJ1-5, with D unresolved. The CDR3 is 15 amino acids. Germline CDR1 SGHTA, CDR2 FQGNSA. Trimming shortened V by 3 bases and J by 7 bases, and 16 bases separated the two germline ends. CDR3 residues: CASSLDSTNLQPQHF. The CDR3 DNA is TGTGCCAGCAGCTTGGACTCAACAAACCTCCAGCCCCAGCATTTT.

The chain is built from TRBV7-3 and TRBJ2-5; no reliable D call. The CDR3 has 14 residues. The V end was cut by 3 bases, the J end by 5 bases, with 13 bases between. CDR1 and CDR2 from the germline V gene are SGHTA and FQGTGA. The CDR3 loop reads CASSLWGTGETQYF. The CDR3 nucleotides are TGTGCCAGCAGCTTGTGGGGAACCGGGGAGACCCAGTACTTC.

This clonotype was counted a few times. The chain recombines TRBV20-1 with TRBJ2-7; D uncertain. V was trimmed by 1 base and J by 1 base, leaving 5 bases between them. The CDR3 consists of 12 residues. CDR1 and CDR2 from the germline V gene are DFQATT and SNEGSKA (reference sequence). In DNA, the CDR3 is TGCAGTGCTAGAGTTGCGTCCTACGAGCAGTACTTC. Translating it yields CSARVASYEQYF.

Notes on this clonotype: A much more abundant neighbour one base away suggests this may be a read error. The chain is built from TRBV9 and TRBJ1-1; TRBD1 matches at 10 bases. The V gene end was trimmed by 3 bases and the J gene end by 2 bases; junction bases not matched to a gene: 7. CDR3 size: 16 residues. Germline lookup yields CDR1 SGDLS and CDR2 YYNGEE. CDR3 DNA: TGTGCCAGCAGCGCAGTAGGACAGGGGGATAACACTGAAGCTTTCTTT. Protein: CASSAVGQGDNTEAFF.

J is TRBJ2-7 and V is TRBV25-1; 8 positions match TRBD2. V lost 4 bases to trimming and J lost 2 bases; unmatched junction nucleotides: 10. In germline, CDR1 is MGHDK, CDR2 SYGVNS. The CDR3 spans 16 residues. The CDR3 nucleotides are TGTGCCAGCAGTGGCCAATTCCAGCGGGGGACCTACGAGCAGTACTTC. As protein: CASSGQFQRGTYEQYF.

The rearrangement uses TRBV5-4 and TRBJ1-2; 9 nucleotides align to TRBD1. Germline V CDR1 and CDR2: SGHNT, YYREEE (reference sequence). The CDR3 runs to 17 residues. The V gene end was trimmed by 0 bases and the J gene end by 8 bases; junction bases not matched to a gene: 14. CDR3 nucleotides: TGTGCCAGCAGCTTGGAGGGCAGGGTTGGGGACAGGGACGGCTACACCTTC. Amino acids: CASSLEGRVGDRDGYTF.

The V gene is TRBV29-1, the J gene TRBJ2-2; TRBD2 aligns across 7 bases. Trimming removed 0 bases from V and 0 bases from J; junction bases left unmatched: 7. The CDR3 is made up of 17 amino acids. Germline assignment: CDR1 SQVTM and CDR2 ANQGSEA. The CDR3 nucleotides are TGCAGCGTTGAAGACGGAGCGGGGCCTCCGAACACCGGGGAGCTGTTTTTT. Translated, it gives CSVEDGAGPPNTGELFF.

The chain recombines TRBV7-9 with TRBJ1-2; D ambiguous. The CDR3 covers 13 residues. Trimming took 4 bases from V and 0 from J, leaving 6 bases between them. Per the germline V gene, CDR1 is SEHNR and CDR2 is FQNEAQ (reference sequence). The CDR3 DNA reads TGTGCCAGCAGCTCTCATACTAACTATGGCTACACCTTC. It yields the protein CASSSHTNYGYTF.

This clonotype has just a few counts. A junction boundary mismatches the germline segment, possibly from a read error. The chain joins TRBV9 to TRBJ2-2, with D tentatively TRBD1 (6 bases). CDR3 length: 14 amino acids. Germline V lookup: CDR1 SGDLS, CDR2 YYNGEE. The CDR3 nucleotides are TGTGCCAGCAGCCAAGGGGACAACACCGGGAAGCTGTTTTTT. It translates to CASSQGDNTGKLFF. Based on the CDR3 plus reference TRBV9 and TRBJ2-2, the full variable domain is DSGVTQTPKHLITATGQRVTLRCSPRSGDLSVYWYQQSLDQGLQFLIQYYNGEERAKGNILERFSAQQFPDLHSELNLSSLELGDSALYFCASSQGDNTGKLFFGEGSRLTVL.

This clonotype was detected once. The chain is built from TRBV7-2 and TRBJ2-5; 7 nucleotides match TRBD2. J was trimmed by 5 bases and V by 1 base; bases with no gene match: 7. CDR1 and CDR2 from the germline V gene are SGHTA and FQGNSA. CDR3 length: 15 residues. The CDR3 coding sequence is TGTGCCAGCAGCTTAGATTCGGCGGGGGACGAGACCCAGTACTTC. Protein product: CASSLDSAGDETQYF. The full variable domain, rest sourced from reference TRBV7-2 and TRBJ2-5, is GAGVSQSPSNKVTEKGKDVELRCDPISGHTALYWYRQSLGQGLEFLIYFQGNSAPDKSGLPSDRFSAERTGGSVSTLTIQRTQQEDSAVYLCASSLDSAGDETQYFGPGTRLLVL.

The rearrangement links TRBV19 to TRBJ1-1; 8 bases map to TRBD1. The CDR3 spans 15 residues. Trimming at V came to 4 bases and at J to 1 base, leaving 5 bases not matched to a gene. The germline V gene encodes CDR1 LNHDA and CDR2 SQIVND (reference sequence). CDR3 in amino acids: CASSSDRGQNTEAFF. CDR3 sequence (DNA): TGTGCCAGTAGTAGCGACAGGGGTCAGAACACTGAAGCTTTCTTT.

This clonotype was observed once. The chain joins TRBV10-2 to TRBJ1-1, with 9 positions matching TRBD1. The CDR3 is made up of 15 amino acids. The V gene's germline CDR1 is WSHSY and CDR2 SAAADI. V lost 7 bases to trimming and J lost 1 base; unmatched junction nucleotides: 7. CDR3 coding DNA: TGCGCCAGCAACGCCGGGACAGGGAGGAACACTGAAGCTTTCTTT. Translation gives CASNAGTGRNTEAFF.

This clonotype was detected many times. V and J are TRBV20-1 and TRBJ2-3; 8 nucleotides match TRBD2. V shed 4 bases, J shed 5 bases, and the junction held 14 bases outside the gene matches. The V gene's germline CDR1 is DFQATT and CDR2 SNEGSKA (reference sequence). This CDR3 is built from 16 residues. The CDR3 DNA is TGCAGTGCTACTTCTCAGCGGGGGCGGTGGGAAGATACGCAGTATTTT. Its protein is CSATSQRGRWEDTQYF.

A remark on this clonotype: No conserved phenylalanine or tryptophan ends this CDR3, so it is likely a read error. CDR3 sequence: CSVGAASVEGYTS. CDR3 coding DNA: TGCAGCGTCGGGGCAGCTTCGGTGGAGGGCTACACCTCC. V gene TRBV29-1 combines with J gene TRBJ1-2; a weak D match, TRBD1 (5 bases). The V end lost 6 bases, the J end lost 8 bases, and 19 bases lay between the germline ends. This CDR3 has 13 residues. Germline V CDR1 and CDR2: SQVTM, ANQGSEA.

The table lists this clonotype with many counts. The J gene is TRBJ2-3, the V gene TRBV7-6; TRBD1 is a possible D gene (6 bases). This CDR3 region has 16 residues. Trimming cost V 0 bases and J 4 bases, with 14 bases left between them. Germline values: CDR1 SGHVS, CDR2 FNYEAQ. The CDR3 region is CASSLADRPGSDTQYF. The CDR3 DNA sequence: TGTGCCAGCAGCTTAGCTGACAGGCCGGGCTCAGATACGCAGTATTTT.

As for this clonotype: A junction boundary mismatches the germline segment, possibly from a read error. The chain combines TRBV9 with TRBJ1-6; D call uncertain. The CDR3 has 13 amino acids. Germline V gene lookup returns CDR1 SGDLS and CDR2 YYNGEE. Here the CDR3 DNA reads TGTGCCAGCAGCGTAGCTCATAATTCACCCCCCCGCTTT. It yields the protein CASSVAHNSPPRF. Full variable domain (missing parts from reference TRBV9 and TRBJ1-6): DSGVTQTPKHLITATGQRVTLRCSPRSGDLSVYWYQQSLDQGLQFLIQYYNGEERAKGNILERFSAQQFPDLHSELNLSSLELGDSALYFCASSVAHNSPPRFGNGTRLTVT.

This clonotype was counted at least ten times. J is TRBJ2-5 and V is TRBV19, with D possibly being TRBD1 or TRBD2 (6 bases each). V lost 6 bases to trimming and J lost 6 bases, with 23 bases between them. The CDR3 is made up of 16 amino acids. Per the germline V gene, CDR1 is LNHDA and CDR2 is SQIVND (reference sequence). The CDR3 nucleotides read TGTGCCAGTAGCGAGCTTGGGCGTGGAGGGGGGAAGACCCAGTACTTC. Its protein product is CASSELGRGGGKTQYF.

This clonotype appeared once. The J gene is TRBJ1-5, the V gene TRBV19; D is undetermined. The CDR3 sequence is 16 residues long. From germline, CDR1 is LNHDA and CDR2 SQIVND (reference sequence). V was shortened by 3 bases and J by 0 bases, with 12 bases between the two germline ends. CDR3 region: CASSMVGRYSNQPQHF. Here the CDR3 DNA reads TGTGCCAGTAGTATGGTTGGACGGTATAGCAATCAGCCCCAGCATTTT.

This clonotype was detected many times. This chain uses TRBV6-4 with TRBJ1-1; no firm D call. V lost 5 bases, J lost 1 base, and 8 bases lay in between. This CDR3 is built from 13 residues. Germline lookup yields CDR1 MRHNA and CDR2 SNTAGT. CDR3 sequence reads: CASSSQSNTEAFF. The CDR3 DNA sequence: TGTGCCAGCAGTTCACAGTCGAACACTGAAGCTTTCTTT.

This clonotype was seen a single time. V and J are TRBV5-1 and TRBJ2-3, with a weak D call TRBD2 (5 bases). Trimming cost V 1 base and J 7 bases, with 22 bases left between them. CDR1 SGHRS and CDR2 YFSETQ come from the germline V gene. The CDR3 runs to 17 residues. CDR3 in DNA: TGCGCCAGCAGCTTGCCACAGTCGAACACCGGGGAGTATACGCAGTATTTT. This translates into CASSLPQSNTGEYTQYF.

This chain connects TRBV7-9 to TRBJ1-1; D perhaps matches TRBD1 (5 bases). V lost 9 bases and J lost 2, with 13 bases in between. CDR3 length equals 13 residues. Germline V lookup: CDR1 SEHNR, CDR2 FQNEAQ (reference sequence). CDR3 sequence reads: CASSMGVNTEAFF. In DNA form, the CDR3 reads TGTGCCAGTAGTATGGGGGTTAACACTGAAGCTTTCTTT.

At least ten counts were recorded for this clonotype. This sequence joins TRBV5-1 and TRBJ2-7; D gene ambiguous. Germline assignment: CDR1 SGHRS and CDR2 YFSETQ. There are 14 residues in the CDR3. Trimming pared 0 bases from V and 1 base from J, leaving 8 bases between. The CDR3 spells CASSLDTPSYEQYF. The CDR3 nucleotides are TGCGCCAGCAGCTTGGATACACCTTCCTACGAGCAGTACTTC.

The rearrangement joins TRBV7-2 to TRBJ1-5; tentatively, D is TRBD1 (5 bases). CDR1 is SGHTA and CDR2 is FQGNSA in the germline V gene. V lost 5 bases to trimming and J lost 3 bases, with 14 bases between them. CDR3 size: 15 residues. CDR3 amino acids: CASSKGDWLNQPQHF. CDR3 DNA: TGTGCCAGCAGCAAAGGGGATTGGCTCAATCAGCCCCAGCATTTT.